This T cell receptor (beta chain) was sequenced during a study of T cell responses to AZD1222 COVID-19 vaccine (dated by TCRdb to 2020 to 2023). For context, the study as a whole: TCR sequencing covered roughly 230 trial participants: 200 to 210 given two doses of AZD1222 and 26 given two doses of MenACWY control vaccine. Enrollment into the trials was organized by age into subgroups of 18-55, 56-69 and 70-plus years, and those subgroups contained approximately 160, 26 and 62 TCR-sequenced participants, respectively. Results the study describes overall, beyond this receptor: The 56-69-year group was small, and its depth increase did not reach significance, likely because of low power. Participants were mostly white British, with more females than males. The authors suggested clonal diversity may have been underestimated. Conclusions about previously exposed vaccinees are limited because only six or seven AZD1222 recipients were SARS-CoV-2 seropositive at baseline. Because no day 14 peak-response samples were available, repertoires were characterized only after the peak T cell response. Reportedly, almost half of the unique spike-specific TCRs recognized epitopes lying outside the regions that are mutated in the B.1.351 and B.1.1.7 variants. After two AZD1222 doses, spike-specific TCR breadth and depth were significantly higher than at day 0 and than in MenACWY recipients. CD4 TCRs associated with the vaccine covered the entire spike protein, and the dominant responses were in regions 160-218 and 743-854.

Explained via the paper, the time point label denotes: about 28 days (+/-7) after the second vaccine dose. AZD1222 recipients given second doses at about 4 weeks or at about 12 weeks were pooled, since spike-specific TCR depth and breadth were not found to differ between the two schedules. Samples from vaccinated people were obtained from the UK trials COV001 and COV002, which included a single-blind randomized controlled phase 2/3 trial of AZD1222 (ChAdOx1 nCoV-19) in healthy adults. Trial participant PBMC samples were collected at day 0 and day 28 after the second dose for TCRbeta chain sequencing. The germline V and J ends show losses of 6 bases and 4 bases respectively, and no gene match explains 2 bases of the junction. The CDR3 spans 13 residues, from the cysteine through the phenylalanine. Left in the record is the CDR3 DNA by itself, 39 bases read in frame from the first base. Reading the germline V gene gives CDR1 ENHRY and CDR2 SYGVKD.

To note about this clone: What antigen it recognizes has not been identified. Base-call qualities are not available, and no considerably larger clone is one nucleotide away.

The CDR3 regions of human TCRbeta chains were analyzed by immunosequencing. The authors processed their data as follows. TCRs in the repertoires were matched against a reference library of SARS-CoV-2-specific TCRs that had been generated with the MIRA antigen-specificity platform. Breadth was defined as the fraction of unique TCRs that were SARS-CoV-2-associated. Depth was defined as the fraction of total T cells that were SARS-CoV-2-associated. Each spike-specific TCR was assigned to its reactive spike region and to a CD4 or CD8 class using the MIRA data. Log10-transformed breadth and depth values were compared by one-way ANOVA with Sidak's multiple comparisons tests. As stored in TCRdb, this immuneACCESS dataset retains in-frame rearrangements with V and J assigned. A fraction of the clones does not appear; measured against another copy, unresolved V genes explain less than half of the discrepancy, and the remainder lacks a known reason. D and trimming were read from the DNA, whereas the V and J calls and clone size are those reported in that table. The sample profile shows about 110,000 clones; roughly 92% of them were found once. The top ten clones comprise 2.5% of the sample.

The starting material was peripheral blood, obtained 28 days after the second AZD1222 dose. The chain links TRBV10-3 with TRBJ2-7, and TRBD1 matches 11 of the central bases. The TCR originated in an adult who received the AZD1222 COVID-19 vaccine. CDR3 protein: CAISRDRGYEQYF. Read as DNA, the sequence is TGTGCCATCAGCCGGGACAGGGGGTACGAGCAGTACTTC.